This T cell receptor (beta chain) came from a study of spatial heterogeneity in lung cancer. Findings and caveats of the study: In tumors, expanded intratumoral alpha and beta TCR counts tracked mutation counts.

Of note for this clonotype: As yet, its antigen is unknown. This beta chain represents an off-target read in a library built for alpha chains; its size is of limited meaning.

One entry per CDR3 protein, called by TCRdb with MiXCR from the 5' RACE reads. The sample holds about 13,000 distinct CDR3 sequences, about 4.6% seen once. The CDR3 extends over 16 amino acids. Unmatched junction bases numbered 8, after V lost 7 bases and J lost 0 bases. CDR1 and CDR2 from the germline V gene are MNHNS and SASEGT. Stated time point: sample taken at primary tumor resection. Extraction of whole RNA from tumor, nontumor lung or frozen PBMC preceded unsorted sequencing. This receptor was identified in a male donor with early-stage non-small cell lung cancer. The chain recombines TRBV6-1 with TRBJ2-1; 8 bases match TRBD1. Here the sequenced sample was lung tumor tissue, taken at surgery. CDR3 bases: TGTGCCAGCACTCCTCGCGGACAGGGCTCCTACAATGAGCAGTTCTTC. Protein: CASTPRGQGSYNEQFF.